Listed below are T cell receptor beta chains from one sample, sequenced in a study of T cells after yellow fever vaccination. TCRdb called the 5' RACE reads again in MiXCR, with one record for every CDR3 protein. The sample yields 110,000 to 150,000 distinct CDR3 sequences, around 6.3% seen once. Sequencing was performed on CD4+ T cells sorted from PBMCs, taken 10 days after the yellow fever booster vaccination. The receptors were sampled from a young man who received the YFV17D yellow fever vaccine. The CDR3 runs from the conserved cysteine through the conserved F or W. Each record gives: D gene, clone size, J gene, V gene, CDR3 protein, CDR3 DNA. A D gene is named only where the DNA matches it firmly. Only part of the rows carry a size: once, few, many, or a class if the clone is expanded.

D: TRBD2
size: many
J: TRBJ2-1
V: TRBV11-2
CDR3: CASSLDPGLAGATEQFF
DNA: TGTGCCAGCAGCTTAGATCCGGGACTAGCGGGAGCGACTGAGCAGTTCTTC

D: NA
size: many
J: TRBJ2-1
V: TRBV10-3
CDR3: CAISWGGQPDYEQFF
DNA: TGTGCCATCAGTTGGGGGGGGCAGCCCGACTATGAGCAGTTCTTC

D: NA
size: few
J: TRBJ2-2
V: TRBV9
CDR3: CASSRSSGGTTGELFF
DNA: TGTGCCAGCAGCCGGTCCTCCGGGGGAACCACCGGGGAGCTGTTTTTT

D: TRBD2
size: few
J: TRBJ2-3
V: TRBV20-1
CDR3: CSARGSGRRVGTDTQYF
DNA: TGCAGTGCTAGGGGTAGCGGGAGAAGGGTTGGCACAGATACGCAGTATTTT

D: NA
size: NA
J: TRBJ2-2
V: TRBV7-2
CDR3: CASSLARLVRGELFF
DNA: TGTGCCAGCAGCTTAGCGAGGCTAGTACGCGGGGAGCTGTTTTTT

D: TRBD1
size: many
J: TRBJ1-6
V: TRBV12-3/TRBV12-4
CDR3: CASSPTGDSPLHF
DNA: TGTGCCAGCAGTCCCACAGGGGACTCACCCCTCCACTTT

D: TRBD2
size: many
J: TRBJ2-5
V: TRBV20-1
CDR3: CSARWGGGSETQYF
DNA: TGCAGTGCTAGATGGGGAGGCGGGAGTGAGACCCAGTACTTC

D: NA
size: NA
J: TRBJ1-5
V: TRBV19
CDR3: CASSIEGDGNQPQHF
DNA: TGTGCCAGTAGTATAGAAGGGGATGGCAATCAGCCCCAGCATTTT

D: TRBD2
size: many
J: TRBJ2-3
V: TRBV10-3
CDR3: CAISEVRAGVEDTQYF
DNA: TGTGCCATCAGTGAGGTTCGAGCGGGAGTGGAAGATACGCAGTATTTT

D: TRBD2
size: many
J: TRBJ2-1
V: TRBV20-1
CDR3: CSASPRGRYNEQFF
DNA: TGCAGTGCTAGTCCCCGCGGGAGGTACAATGAGCAGTTCTTC

D: TRBD1
size: many
J: TRBJ1-1
V: TRBV3-1
CDR3: CASSNEWTGSTEAFF
DNA: TGTGCCAGCAGCAACGAATGGACAGGGAGCACTGAAGCTTTCTTT

D: TRBD1
size: many
J: TRBJ2-5
V: TRBV6-1
CDR3: CASSEPGTGKETQYF
DNA: TGTGCCAGCAGTGAGCCCGGGACAGGGAAAGAGACCCAGTACTTC

D: NA
size: many
J: TRBJ2-7
V: TRBV20-1
CDR3: CSSKMVDEQYF
DNA: TGCAGTTCTAAGATGGTGGACGAGCAGTACTTC

D: NA
size: NA
J: TRBJ2-7
V: TRBV5-1
CDR3: CASSPRTGSYEQYF
DNA: TGCGCCAGCAGCCCCAGGACGGGCTCCTACGAGCAGTACTTC

D: TRBD1
size: many
J: TRBJ2-7
V: TRBV7-2
CDR3: CASSYLGQGSFEQYF
DNA: TGTGCCAGCAGCTATCTGGGACAGGGCAGTTTCGAGCAGTACTTC

D: TRBD2
size: many
J: TRBJ2-5
V: TRBV15
CDR3: CATSRVGVGSGSLKTQYF
DNA: TGTGCCACCAGCAGAGTCGGTGTTGGGAGCGGGAGTCTGAAGACCCAGTACTTC

D: TRBD1
size: many
J: TRBJ2-3
V: TRBV5-1
CDR3: CASTPNWDRGDTQYF
DNA: TGCGCCAGCACCCCCAATTGGGACAGGGGTGATACGCAGTATTTT

D: NA
size: many
J: TRBJ2-7
V: TRBV28
CDR3: CASSQNQNYEQYF
DNA: TGTGCCAGCAGTCAGAACCAAAACTACGAGCAGTACTTC

D: NA
size: NA
J: TRBJ1-2
V: TRBV27
CDR3: CASSPRQTTNYGYTF
DNA: TGTGCCAGCAGCCCCAGACAGACTACTAACTATGGCTACACCTTC

D: NA
size: few
J: TRBJ1-5
V: TRBV6-6
CDR3: CASSYERNQPQHF
DNA: TGTGCCAGCAGTTATGAGCGCAATCAGCCCCAGCATTTT

D: TRBD1
size: many
J: TRBJ2-1
V: TRBV20-1
CDR3: CSAYPGGAREQFF
DNA: TGCAGTGCTTATCCAGGGGGCGCGAGGGAGCAGTTCTTC

D: NA
size: few
J: TRBJ2-7
V: TRBV20-1
CDR3: CSAVRRRASSYEQYF
DNA: TGCAGTGCGGTGAGGCGAAGGGCGAGCTCCTACGAGCAGTACTTC

D: NA
size: many
J: TRBJ1-2
V: TRBV5-1
CDR3: CASSASGGANYGYTF
DNA: TGCGCCAGCAGCGCTTCAGGAGGAGCTAACTATGGCTACACCTTC

D: TRBD1
size: NA
J: TRBJ1-2
V: TRBV20-1
CDR3: CSAREVGRQGPNYGYTF
DNA: TGCAGTGCTAGAGAGGTCGGAAGACAGGGACCTAACTATGGCTACACCTTC

D: TRBD1
size: NA
J: TRBJ2-5
V: TRBV19
CDR3: CASSMGTGAQETQYF
DNA: TGTGCCAGTAGTATGGGGACAGGAGCCCAAGAGACCCAGTACTTC

D: TRBD2
size: few
J: TRBJ2-3
V: TRBV20-1
CDR3: CRPQRDPPTNTQYF
DNA: TGCAGACCACAGCGGGACCCGCCGACGAATACGCAGTATTTT

D: NA
size: many
J: TRBJ2-7
V: TRBV14
CDR3: CASSQAPSYEQYF
DNA: TGTGCCAGCAGCCAAGCCCCTTCCTACGAGCAGTACTTC

D: TRBD1
size: many
J: TRBJ1-1
V: TRBV5-5
CDR3: CASSLESGGWAEAFF
DNA: TGTGCCAGCAGCTTGGAATCAGGGGGGTGGGCTGAAGCTTTCTTT

D: NA
size: NA
J: TRBJ2-7
V: TRBV20-1
CDR3: CSASGNALGEQYF
DNA: TGCAGTGCTAGTGGGAATGCCTTGGGCGAGCAGTACTTC

D: NA
size: many
J: TRBJ2-3
V: TRBV5-1
CDR3: CASSLGLNTDTQYF
DNA: TGCGCCAGCAGCTTGGGTCTGAACACAGATACGCAGTATTTT

D: TRBD2
size: few
J: TRBJ2-5
V: TRBV20-1
CDR3: CSAPLAGDLQETQYF
DNA: TGCAGTGCGCCACTAGCGGGGGACTTACAAGAGACCCAGTACTTC

D: NA
size: NA
J: TRBJ2-5
V: TRBV7-6
CDR3: CASSPGRTQETQYF
DNA: TGTGCCAGCAGCCCCGGACGGACTCAAGAGACCCAGTACTTC

D: NA
size: many
J: TRBJ2-5
V: TRBV24-1
CDR3: CATSEAGTKETQYF
DNA: TGTGCCACCAGTGAGGCCGGGACCAAAGAGACCCAGTACTTC

D: NA
size: NA
J: TRBJ1-1
V: TRBV29-1
CDR3: CSAARGAAEAFF
DNA: TGCAGCGCTGCCCGCGGGGCCGCTGAAGCTTTCTTT

D: NA
size: many
J: TRBJ2-3
V: TRBV6-2/TRBV6-3
CDR3: CASSDTDTQYF
DNA: TGTGCCAGCAGTGATACAGATACGCAGTATTTT

D: NA
size: many
J: TRBJ2-7
V: TRBV5-1
CDR3: CASSVGSGNPYEQYF
DNA: TGCGCCAGCAGCGTGGGCTCGGGCAATCCCTACGAGCAGTACTTC

D: NA
size: many
J: TRBJ2-2
V: TRBV5-1
CDR3: CASSTTGPSTGELFF
DNA: TGCGCCAGCAGCACTACAGGGCCGAGCACCGGGGAGCTGTTTTTT

D: TRBD2
size: few
J: TRBJ2-1
V: TRBV3-1
CDR3: CASSTRAGGWNEQFF
DNA: TGTGCCAGCAGCACCCGGGCGGGAGGGTGGAATGAGCAGTTCTTC

D: TRBD2
size: few
J: TRBJ2-3
V: TRBV28
CDR3: CASTRSGSGDTQYF
DNA: TGTGCCAGCACTCGAAGCGGGAGTGGAGATACGCAGTATTTT

D: NA
size: many
J: TRBJ2-1
V: TRBV20-1
CDR3: CSASHGGASYYNEQFF
DNA: TGCAGTGCTTCGCATGGCGGGGCCTCCTACTACAATGAGCAGTTCTTC

D: NA
size: few
J: TRBJ2-7
V: TRBV4-3
CDR3: CASSQTLTSGEQYF
DNA: TGCGCCAGCAGCCAAACGCTGACCTCGGGGGAGCAGTACTTC

D: NA
size: NA
J: TRBJ2-3
V: TRBV7-2
CDR3: CASIPQGDTQYF
DNA: TGTGCCAGCATCCCCCAAGGAGATACGCAGTATTTT

D: TRBD2
size: NA
J: TRBJ2-7
V: TRBV11-3
CDR3: CASSLAGGDEQYF
DNA: TGTGCCAGCAGCTTAGCGGGAGGGGACGAGCAGTACTTC

D: TRBD2
size: many
J: TRBJ2-1
V: TRBV12-5
CDR3: CASRLAVYNEQFF
DNA: TGTGCTAGCCGACTAGCGGTCTACAATGAGCAGTTCTTC

D: TRBD1
size: many
J: TRBJ1-5
V: TRBV19
CDR3: CASSIDRGGQPQHF
DNA: TGTGCCAGTAGTATCGACAGGGGTGGTCAGCCCCAGCATTTT

D: NA
size: NA
J: TRBJ1-2
V: TRBV7-2
CDR3: CASSKESNYGYTF
DNA: TGTGCCAGCAGCAAGGAGTCTAACTATGGCTACACCTTC

D: TRBD1
size: NA
J: TRBJ2-7
V: TRBV7-9
CDR3: CASSRGQGGTYEQYF
DNA: TGTGCCAGCAGCAGAGGACAGGGTGGGACCTACGAGCAGTACTTC